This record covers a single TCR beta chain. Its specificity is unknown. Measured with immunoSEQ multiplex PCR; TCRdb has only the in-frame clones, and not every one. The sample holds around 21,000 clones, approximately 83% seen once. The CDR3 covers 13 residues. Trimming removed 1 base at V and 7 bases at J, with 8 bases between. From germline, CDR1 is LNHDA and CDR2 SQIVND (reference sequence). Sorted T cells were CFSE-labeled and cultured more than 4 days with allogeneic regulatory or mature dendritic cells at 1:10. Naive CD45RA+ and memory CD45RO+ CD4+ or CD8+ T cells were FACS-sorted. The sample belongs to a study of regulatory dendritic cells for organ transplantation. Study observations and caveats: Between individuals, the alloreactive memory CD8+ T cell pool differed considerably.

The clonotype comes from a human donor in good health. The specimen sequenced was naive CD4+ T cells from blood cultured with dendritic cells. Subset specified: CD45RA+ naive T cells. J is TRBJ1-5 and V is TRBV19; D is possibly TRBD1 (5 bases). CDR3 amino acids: CASSIAGPQPQHF. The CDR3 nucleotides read TGTGCCAGTAGTATAGCAGGGCCCCAGCCCCAGCATTTT. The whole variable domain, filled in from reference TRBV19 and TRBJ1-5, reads DGGITQSPKYLFRKEGQNVTLSCEQNLNHDAMYWYRQDPGQGLRLIYYSQIVNDFQKGDIAEGYSVSREKKESFPLTVTSAQKNPTAFYLCASSIAGPQPQHFGDGTRLSIL.